The source of this T cell receptor (beta chain) is a study of low-dose radiotherapy and immunotherapy resistance in tumors. Across the study: Each patient was administered nivolumab intravenously at 240 mg, which was a flat dose, every two weeks, along with intravenous ipilimumab at 1 mg/kg every six weeks. Alpha and beta chains were covered, as first-strand cDNA relied on TRAV- and TRBV-specific primers. Every two weeks, cyclophosphamide 200 mg/m2 was infused one day before radiation plus immunotherapy.

As to time point: before trial treatment. It was nivolumab, ipilimumab, aspirin, low-dose cyclophosphamide and low-dose radiotherapy that donors received. The CDR3 is made up of 12 amino acids. Deletions cut 1 base from V and 8 bases from J, with 7 bases between. Germline V gene data show CDR1 as SGHRS and CDR2 as YFSETQ. This clonotype came up many times. A roughly 19-cycle PCR with a constant-region primer and V-primer adapter amplified TCRs. MiXCR was run by TCRdb on the reads, yielding one entry per CDR3 protein. The sample includes tens of thousands of distinct CDR3 sequences, about 10% of them seen just once.

The sequencing used PBMCs, collected before treatment. This receptor was taken from a female donor with ovarian cancer. The rearrangement joins TRBV5-1 to TRBJ2-1; a possible D gene is TRBD2 (6 bases). The CDR3 spells CASSLWGDEQFF. Written as DNA, the CDR3 is TGCGCCAGCAGCTTGTGGGGGGATGAGCAGTTCTTC.